This T cell receptor (beta chain) was identified in a study of T cells in Graves' hyperthyroidism and ophthalmopathy. General study findings and limits: The model predicted ophthalmopathy a median roughly six months before onset. Peripheral blood also featured most of the thyroid clonotypes expanded above 0.001.

The V end lost 3 bases, the J end lost 5 bases, and 12 bases lay between the germline ends. This CDR3 has 14 amino acids. There were TCR beta CDR3 regions amplified from RNA transcripts. During a first-round RT-PCR of the TCR CDR3, the HTBI primer set was used. TCRdb called the multiplex PCR reads again in MiXCR, with one record for every CDR3 protein. The table lists hundreds of thousands of distinct CDR3 sequences, roughly 45% of them singletons. On this clonotype itself: Its matching antigen is unknown.

Those patients with uncontrolled infection, other autoimmune disease, pregnancy or lactation were excluded. The receptor was derived from an adult man with Graves' disease, either hyperthyroidism or ophthalmopathy (not recorded which). The sequencing sample was made of peripheral blood or thyroid tissue (not recorded which). The chain is built from TRBV7-1 and TRBJ2-3; TRBD2 might be the D (5 bases). TRBV7-1 is classed as an ORF, of uncertain function. CDR3 residues: CASSSGRGEDTQYF. CDR3 bases: TGTGCCAGCAGCTCTGGACGGGGAGAAGATACGCAGTATTTT.